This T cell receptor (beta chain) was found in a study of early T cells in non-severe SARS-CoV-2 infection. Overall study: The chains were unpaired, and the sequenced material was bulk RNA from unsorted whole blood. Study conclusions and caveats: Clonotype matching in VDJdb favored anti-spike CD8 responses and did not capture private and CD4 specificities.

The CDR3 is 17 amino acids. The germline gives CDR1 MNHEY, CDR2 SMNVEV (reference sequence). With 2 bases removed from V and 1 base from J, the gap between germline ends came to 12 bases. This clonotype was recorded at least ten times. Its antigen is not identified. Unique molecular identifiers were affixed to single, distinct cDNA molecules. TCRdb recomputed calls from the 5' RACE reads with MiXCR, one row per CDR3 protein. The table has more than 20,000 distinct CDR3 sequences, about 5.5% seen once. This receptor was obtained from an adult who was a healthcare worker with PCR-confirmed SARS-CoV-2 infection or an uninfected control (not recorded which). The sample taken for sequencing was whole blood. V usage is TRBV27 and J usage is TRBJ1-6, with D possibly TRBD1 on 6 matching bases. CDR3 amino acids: CASSLTQRGSYNSPLHF. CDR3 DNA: TGTGCCAGCAGTTTAACCCAGAGGGGGTCCTATAATTCACCCCTCCACTTT.